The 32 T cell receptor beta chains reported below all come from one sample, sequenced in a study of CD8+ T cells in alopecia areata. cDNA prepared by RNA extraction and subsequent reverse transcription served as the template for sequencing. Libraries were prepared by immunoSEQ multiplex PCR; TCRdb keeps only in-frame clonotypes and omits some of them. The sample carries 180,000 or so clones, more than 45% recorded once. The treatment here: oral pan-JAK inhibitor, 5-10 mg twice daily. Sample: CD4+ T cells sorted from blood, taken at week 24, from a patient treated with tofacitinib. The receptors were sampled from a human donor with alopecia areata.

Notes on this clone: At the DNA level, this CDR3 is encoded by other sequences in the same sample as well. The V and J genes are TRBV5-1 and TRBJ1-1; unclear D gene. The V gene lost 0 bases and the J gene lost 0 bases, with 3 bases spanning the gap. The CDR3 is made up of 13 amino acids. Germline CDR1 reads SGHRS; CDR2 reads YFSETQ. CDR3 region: CASSLGVNTEAFF. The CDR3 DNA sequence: TGCGCCAGCAGCTTGGGAGTGAACACTGAAGCTTTCTTT.

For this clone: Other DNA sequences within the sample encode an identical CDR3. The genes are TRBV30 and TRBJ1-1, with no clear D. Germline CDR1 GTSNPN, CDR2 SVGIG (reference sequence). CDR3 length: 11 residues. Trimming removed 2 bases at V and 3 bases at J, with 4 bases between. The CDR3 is CAWSRDTEAFF. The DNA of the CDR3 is TGTGCCTGGAGTAGGGACACTGAAGCTTTCTTT.

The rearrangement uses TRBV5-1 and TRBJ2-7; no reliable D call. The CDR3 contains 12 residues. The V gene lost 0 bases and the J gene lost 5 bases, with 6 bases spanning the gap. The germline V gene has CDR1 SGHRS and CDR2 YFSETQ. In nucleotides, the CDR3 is TGCGCCAGCAGCTTGGAGGGAAACGAGCAGTACTTC. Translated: CASSLEGNEQYF.

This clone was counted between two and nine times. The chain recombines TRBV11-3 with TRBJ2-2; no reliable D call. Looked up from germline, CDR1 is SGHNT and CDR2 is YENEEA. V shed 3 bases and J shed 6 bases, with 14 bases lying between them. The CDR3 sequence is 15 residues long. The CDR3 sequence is CASSFISGPSGELFF. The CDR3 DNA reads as TGTGCCAGCAGCTTTATTTCAGGTCCCTCCGGGGAGCTGTTTTTT.

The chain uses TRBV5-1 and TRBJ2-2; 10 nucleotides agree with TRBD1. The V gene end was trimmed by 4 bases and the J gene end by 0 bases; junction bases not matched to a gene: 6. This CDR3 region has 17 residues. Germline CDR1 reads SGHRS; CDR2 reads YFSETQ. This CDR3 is CASSRETGGPNTGELFF. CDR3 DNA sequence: TGCGCCAGCAGCCGTGAGACAGGGGGCCCGAACACCGGGGAGCTGTTTTTT.

The CDR3 DNA is TGCGCCAGCAGCCAAGATGTAGGGGGGTCCTACAATGAGCAGTTCTTC. It specifies CASSQDVGGSYNEQFF. The genes are TRBV4-3 and TRBJ2-1; D is perhaps TRBD1 or TRBD2 (6 bases each). Germline CDR1 LGHNA, CDR2 YSLEER. The V and J ends lost 0 bases and 1 base respectively, with 10 bases between them. This CDR3 is 16 amino acids long.

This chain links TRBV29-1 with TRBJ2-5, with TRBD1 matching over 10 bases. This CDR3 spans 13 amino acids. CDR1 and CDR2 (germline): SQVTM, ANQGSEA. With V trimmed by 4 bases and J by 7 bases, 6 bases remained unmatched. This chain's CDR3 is CSVVTGGDGTQYF. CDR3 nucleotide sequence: TGCAGCGTTGTGACAGGGGGCGATGGGACCCAGTACTTC.

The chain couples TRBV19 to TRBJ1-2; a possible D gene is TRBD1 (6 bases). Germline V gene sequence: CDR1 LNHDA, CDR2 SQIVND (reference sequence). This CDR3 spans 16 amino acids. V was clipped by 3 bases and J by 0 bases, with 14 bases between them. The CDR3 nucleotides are TGTGCCAGTAGTATCAACAGGGAAACGGCTAACTATGGCTACACCTTC. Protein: CASSINRETANYGYTF.

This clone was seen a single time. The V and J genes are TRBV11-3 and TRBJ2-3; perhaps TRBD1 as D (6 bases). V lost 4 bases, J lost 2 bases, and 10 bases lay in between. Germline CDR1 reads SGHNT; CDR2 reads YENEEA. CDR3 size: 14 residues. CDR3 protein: CASSSGHDTDTQYF. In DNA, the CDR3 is TGTGCCAGCAGCTCGGGACACGACACAGATACGCAGTATTTT.

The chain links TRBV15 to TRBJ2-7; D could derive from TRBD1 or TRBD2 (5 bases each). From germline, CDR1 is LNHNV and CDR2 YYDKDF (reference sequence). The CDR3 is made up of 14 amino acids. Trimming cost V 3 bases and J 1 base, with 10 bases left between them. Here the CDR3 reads CATSRGDGSYEQYF. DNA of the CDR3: TGTGCCACCAGCAGGGGGGACGGATCCTACGAGCAGTACTTC. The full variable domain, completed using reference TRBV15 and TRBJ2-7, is DAMVIQNPRYQVTQFGKPVTLSCSQTLNHNVMYWYQQKSSQAPKLLFHYYDKDFNNEADTPDNFQSRRPNTSFCFLDIRSPGLGDTAMYLCATSRGDGSYEQYFGPGTRLTVT.

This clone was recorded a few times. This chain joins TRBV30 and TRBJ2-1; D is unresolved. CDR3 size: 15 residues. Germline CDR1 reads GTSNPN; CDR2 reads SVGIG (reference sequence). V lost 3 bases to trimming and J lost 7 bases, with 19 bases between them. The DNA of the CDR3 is TGTGCCTGGAGGCTAGAACTGACCAGAGAGAATGAGCAGTTCTTC. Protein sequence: CAWRLELTRENEQFF.

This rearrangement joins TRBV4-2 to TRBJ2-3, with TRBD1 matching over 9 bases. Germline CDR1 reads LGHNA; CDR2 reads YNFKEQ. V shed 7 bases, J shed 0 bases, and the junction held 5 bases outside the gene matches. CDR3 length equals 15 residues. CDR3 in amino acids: CASNRGQGSTDTQYF. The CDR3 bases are TGTGCCAGCAACCGAGGACAGGGGAGCACAGATACGCAGTATTTT.

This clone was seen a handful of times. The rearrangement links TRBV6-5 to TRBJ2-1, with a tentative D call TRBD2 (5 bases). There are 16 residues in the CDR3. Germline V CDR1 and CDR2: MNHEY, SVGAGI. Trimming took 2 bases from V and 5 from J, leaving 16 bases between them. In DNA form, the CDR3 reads TGTGCCAGCAGTTACGGCCGCCGAGGACTGAACAATGAGCAGTTCTTC. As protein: CASSYGRRGLNNEQFF.

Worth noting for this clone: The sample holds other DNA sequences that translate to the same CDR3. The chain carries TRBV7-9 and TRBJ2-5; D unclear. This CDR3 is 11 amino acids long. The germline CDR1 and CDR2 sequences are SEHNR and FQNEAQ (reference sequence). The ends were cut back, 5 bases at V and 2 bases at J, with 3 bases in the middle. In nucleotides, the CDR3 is TGTGCCAGCAGCCAGCAAGAGACCCAGTACTTC. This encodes CASSQQETQYF.

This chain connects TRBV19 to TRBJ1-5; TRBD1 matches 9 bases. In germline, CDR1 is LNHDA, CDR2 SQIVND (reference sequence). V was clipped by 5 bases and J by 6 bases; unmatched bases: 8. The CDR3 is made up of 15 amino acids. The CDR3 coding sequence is TGTGCCAGTAGTGCAAGTACAGGGGGCGGTCAGCCCCAGCATTTT. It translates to CASSASTGGGQPQHF.

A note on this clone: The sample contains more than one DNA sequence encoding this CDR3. The CDR3 loop reads CAISESVGYEQYF. CDR3 DNA: TGTGCCATCAGTGAGTCGGTCGGTTACGAGCAGTACTTC. J is TRBJ2-7 and V is TRBV10-3; D ambiguous. Germline CDR1 and CDR2: ENHRY and SYGVKD. V gave up 0 bases and J gave up 4 bases, with 7 bases separating them. The CDR3 loop spans 13 amino acids.

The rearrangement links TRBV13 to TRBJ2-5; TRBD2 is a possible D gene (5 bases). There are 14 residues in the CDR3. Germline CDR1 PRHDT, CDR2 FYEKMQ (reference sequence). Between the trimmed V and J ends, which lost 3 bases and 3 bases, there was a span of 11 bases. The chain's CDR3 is CASSFSSGEETQYF. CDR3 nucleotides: TGTGCCAGCAGCTTTTCCAGCGGAGAAGAGACCCAGTACTTC.

CDR3 DNA: TGTGCCAGCAGTTTAGCGGCAGTCAATCAGCCCCAGCATTTT. It yields the protein CASSLAAVNQPQHF. The J gene is TRBJ1-5, the V gene TRBV28, with no clear D. With 2 bases removed from V and 3 bases from J, the gap between germline ends came to 8 bases. Germline CDR1 MDHEN, CDR2 SYDVKM. CDR3 length equals 14 residues.

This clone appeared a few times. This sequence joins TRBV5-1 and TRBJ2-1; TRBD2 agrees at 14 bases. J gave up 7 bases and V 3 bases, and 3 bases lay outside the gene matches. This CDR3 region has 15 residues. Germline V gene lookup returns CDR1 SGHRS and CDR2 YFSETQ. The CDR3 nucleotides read TGCGCCAGCAGCTCGACTAGCGGGGGGGCAAATGAGCAGTTCTTC. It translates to CASSSTSGGANEQFF.

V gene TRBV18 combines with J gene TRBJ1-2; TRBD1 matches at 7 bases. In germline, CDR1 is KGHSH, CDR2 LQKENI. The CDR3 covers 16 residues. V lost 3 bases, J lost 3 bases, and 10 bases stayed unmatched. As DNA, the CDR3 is TGTGCCAGCTCACCTCGATACCCGGACAGGCACTATGGCTACACCTTC. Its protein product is CASSPRYPDRHYGYTF.

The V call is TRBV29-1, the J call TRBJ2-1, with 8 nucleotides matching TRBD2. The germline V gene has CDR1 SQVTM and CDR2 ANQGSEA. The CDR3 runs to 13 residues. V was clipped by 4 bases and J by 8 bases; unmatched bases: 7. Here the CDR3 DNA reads TGCAGCGTTGCCGCGGGGGGCATTGATGAGCAGTTCTTC. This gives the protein CSVAAGGIDEQFF.

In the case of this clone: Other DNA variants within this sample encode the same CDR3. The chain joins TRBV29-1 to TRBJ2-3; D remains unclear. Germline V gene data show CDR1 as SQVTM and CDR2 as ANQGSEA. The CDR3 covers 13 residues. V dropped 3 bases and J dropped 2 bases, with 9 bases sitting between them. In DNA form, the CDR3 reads TGCAGCGTTGATCGCGGTCTCACAGATACGCAGTATTTT. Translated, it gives CSVDRGLTDTQYF.

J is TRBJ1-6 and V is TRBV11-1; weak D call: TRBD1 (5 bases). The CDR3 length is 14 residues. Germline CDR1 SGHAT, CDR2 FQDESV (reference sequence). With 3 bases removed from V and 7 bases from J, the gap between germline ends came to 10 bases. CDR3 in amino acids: CASSFRRANSPLHF. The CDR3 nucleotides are TGTGCCAGCAGCTTCCGCAGGGCCAATTCACCCCTCCACTTT.

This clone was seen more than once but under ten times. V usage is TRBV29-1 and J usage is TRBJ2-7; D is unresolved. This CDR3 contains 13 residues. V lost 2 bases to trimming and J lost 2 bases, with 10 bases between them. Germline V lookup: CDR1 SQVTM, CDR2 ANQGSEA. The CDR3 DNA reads TGCAGCGTTGAATTGGACGGCCCCTACGAGCAGTACTTC. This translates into CSVELDGPYEQYF.

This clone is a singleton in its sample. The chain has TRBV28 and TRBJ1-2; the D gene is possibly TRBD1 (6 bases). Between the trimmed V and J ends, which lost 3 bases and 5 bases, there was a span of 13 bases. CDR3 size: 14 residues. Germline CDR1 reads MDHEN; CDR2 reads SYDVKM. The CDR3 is CASSFTGGGYGYTF. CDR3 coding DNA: TGTGCCAGCAGTTTTACTGGAGGGGGGTATGGCTACACCTTC.

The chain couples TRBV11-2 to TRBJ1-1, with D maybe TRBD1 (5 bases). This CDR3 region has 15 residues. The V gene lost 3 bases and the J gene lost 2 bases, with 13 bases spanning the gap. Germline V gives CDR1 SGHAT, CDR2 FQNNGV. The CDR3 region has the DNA TGTGCCAGCAGCTTCGTCCCGGGGGACAACACTGAAGCTTTCTTT. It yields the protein CASSFVPGDNTEAFF.

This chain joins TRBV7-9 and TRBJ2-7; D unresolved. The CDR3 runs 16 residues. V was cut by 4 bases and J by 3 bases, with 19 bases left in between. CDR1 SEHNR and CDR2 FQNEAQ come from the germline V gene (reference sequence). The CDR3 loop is CASSSPGLLQVYEQYF. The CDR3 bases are TGTGCCAGCAGCTCCCCGGGCCTTTTACAAGTCTACGAGCAGTACTTC.

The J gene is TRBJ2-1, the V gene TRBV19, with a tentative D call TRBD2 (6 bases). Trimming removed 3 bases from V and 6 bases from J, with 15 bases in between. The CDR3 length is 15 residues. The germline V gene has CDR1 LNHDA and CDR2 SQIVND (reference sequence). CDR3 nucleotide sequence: TGTGCCAGTAGTATGGCGGGACGACGAGGCAATGAGCAGTTCTTC. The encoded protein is CASSMAGRRGNEQFF. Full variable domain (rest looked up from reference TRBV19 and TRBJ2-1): DGGITQSPKYLFRKEGQNVTLSCEQNLNHDAMYWYRQDPGQGLRLIYYSQIVNDFQKGDIAEGYSVSREKKESFPLTVTSAQKNPTAFYLCASSMAGRRGNEQFFGPGTRLTVL.

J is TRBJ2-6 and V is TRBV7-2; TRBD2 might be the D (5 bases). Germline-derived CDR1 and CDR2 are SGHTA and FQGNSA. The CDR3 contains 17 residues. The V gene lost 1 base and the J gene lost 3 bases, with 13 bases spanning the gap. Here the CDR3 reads CASSLVARPIGANVLTF. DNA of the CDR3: TGTGCCAGCAGCTTAGTAGCGCGGCCGATTGGGGCCAACGTCCTGACTTTC.

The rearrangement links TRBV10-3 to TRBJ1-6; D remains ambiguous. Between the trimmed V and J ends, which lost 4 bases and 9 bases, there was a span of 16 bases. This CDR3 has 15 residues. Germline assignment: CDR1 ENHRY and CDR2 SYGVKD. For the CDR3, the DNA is TGTGCCATCAGTGTAGCGGGAGAAGGAGGTTCACCCCTCCACTTT. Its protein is CAISVAGEGGSPLHF.

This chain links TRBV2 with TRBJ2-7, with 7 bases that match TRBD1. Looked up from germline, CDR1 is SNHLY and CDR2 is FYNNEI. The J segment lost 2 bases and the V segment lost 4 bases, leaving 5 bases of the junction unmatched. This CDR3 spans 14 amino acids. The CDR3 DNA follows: TGTGCCAGCAGTGTGGACAGGAAAGCCTACGAGCAGTACTTC. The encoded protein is CASSVDRKAYEQYF. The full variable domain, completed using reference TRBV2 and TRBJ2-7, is EPEVTQTPSHQVTQMGQEVILRCVPISNHLYFYWYRQILGQKVEFLVSFYNNEISEKSEIFDDQFSVERPDGSNFTLKIRSTKLEDSAMYFCASSVDRKAYEQYFGPGTRLTVT.

CDR3 residues: CASSQSGTSGGAMGTDTQYF. DNA for the CDR3: TGTGCCAGCAGCCAAAGCGGGACTAGCGGGGGAGCGATGGGCACAGATACGCAGTATTTT. This chain connects TRBV13 to TRBJ2-3; TRBD2 aligns across 14 bases. The CDR3 loop spans 20 amino acids. Unmatched junction bases numbered 14, after V lost 5 bases and J lost 1 base. Germline-derived CDR1 and CDR2 are PRHDT and FYEKMQ (reference sequence). Complete variable domain (other parts from reference TRBV13 and TRBJ2-3): AAGVIQSPRHLIKEKRETATLKCYPIPRHDTVYWYQQGPGQDPQFLISFYEKMQSDKGSIPDRFSAQQFSDYHSELNMSSLELGDSALYFCASSQSGTSGGAMGTDTQYFGPGTRLTVL.